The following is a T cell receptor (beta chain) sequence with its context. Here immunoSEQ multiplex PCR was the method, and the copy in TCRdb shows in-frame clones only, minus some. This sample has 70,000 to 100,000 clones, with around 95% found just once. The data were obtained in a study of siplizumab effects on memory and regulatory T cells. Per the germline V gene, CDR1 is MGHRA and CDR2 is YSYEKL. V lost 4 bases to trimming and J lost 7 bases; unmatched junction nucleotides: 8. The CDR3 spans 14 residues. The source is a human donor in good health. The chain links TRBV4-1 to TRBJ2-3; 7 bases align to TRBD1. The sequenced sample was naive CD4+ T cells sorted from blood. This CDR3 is CASSPDREGYTQYF. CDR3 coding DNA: TGCGCCAGCAGCCCTGACAGGGAAGGATATACGCAGTATTTT.